The rows below give T cell receptor beta chains drawn from one sample of a study of cytomegalovirus exposure and HLA in healthy donors. Profiled with immunoSEQ multiplex PCR; TCRdb holds only in-frame clones, not every one. This table holds 180,000 or so clones, approximately 86% found once. Sequenced sample: PBMCs. The receptor set was obtained from a man aged 25 to 45 in good health and CMV-seropositive. CDR3s include the opening cysteine and the closing phenylalanine or tryptophan. Each record gives: clone size, D gene, J gene, V gene, CDR3 protein, CDR3 DNA. D genes are given only for firm matches. The size of a clone is reported for some rows only, either as once, few or many, or as a class for expanded clones.

>.|TRBD1|TRBJ1-2|TRBV5-4
CASSSLDRGDGYTF
TGTGCCAGCAGCTCCTTGGACAGGGGCGATGGCTACACCTTC
>.|.|TRBJ1-6|TRBV18
CASSLENSPLHF
TGTGCCAGCTCACTCGAAAATTCACCCCTCCACTTT
>.|TRBD2|TRBJ2-7|TRBV9
CASSAGLAYSYEQYF
TGTGCCAGCAGCGCTGGACTAGCGTACTCCTACGAGCAGTACTTC
>.|TRBD2|TRBJ2-7|TRBV28
CASTQTRTSGYEQYF
TGTGCCAGCACCCAAACCCGGACTAGCGGCTACGAGCAGTACTTC
>.|.|TRBJ1-1|TRBV6-5
CASSYGDRRNTEAFF
TGTGCCAGCAGTTATGGGGACCGAAGGAACACTGAAGCTTTCTTT
>.|.|TRBJ2-7|TRBV14
CASSQEARLPHEQYF
TGTGCCAGCAGCCAAGAAGCTAGACTACCCCACGAGCAGTACTTC
>few|TRBD2|TRBJ2-1|TRBV27
CASSGNLGLAGGNEQFF
TGTGCCAGCAGTGGAAACTTGGGACTAGCGGGGGGCAATGAGCAGTTCTTC
>.|TRBD1|TRBJ1-6|TRBV2
CASIQAGTGVSPLHF
TGTGCCAGCATTCAGGCCGGGACAGGGGTCTCACCCCTCCACTTT
>.|.|TRBJ1-6|TRBV2
CASSEAGGGSPLHF
TGTGCCAGCAGTGAAGCGGGGGGGGGTTCACCCCTCCACTTT
>.|.|TRBJ1-1|TRBV19
CASSTTRKTEAFF
TGTGCCAGTAGTACAACCCGGAAAACTGAAGCTTTCTTT